The T cell receptor (beta chain) under discussion was sequenced for a study of long-term antiretroviral therapy in people with HIV. The study, taken as a whole, reports: Among HIV repertoires, CDR3 length ranges were narrower than those of controls.

V dropped 4 bases and J dropped 0 bases, with 10 bases sitting between them. The CDR3 has 15 residues. Germline V gene data show CDR1 as MNHEY and CDR2 as SMNVEV (reference sequence). Points on this clone: Its antigen is not identified.

Runs used v3.0 of the immunoSEQ assay and were done at survey level. The table came from immunoSEQ multiplex PCR; TCRdb's copy has only in-frame clones and leaves some out. The sample has 30,000 to 40,000 clones; roughly 80% are singletons. The sequence was obtained from a man aged 18 to 30 with HIV. This chain uses TRBV27 with TRBJ2-1, with D perhaps matching TRBD1 (5 bases). The sequencing here drew on unsorted PBMCs, taken 1.5 years after starting antiretroviral therapy. CDR3 residues: CASSSRASSYNEQFF. CDR3 nucleotide sequence: TGTGCCAGCAGTTCCAGGGCGAGCTCCTACAATGAGCAGTTCTTC.